This T cell receptor beta chain was identified during a study of spatial heterogeneity in lung cancer. Study overall: Matched bulk RNA-seq gave a T cell module score that correlated strongly with tumor-region TCR transcript counts. General study results and limits: Of tumor T cells, an estimated coverage of 5.5% to 8% was reached for alpha chains and roughly 12% for beta chains. Tumors with more nonsynonymous mutations had more expanded intratumoral alpha and beta TCRs.

Within the sample, this clonotype is medium-sized (0.01 to 0.1%). Its antigen is still unknown. Because this beta chain is a stray read in a library intended to capture alpha chains, its abundance should not be given much weight. This CDR3 contains 11 residues. Germline-derived CDR1 and CDR2 are MNHEY and SMNVEV (reference sequence). The V and J ends lost 4 bases and 3 bases respectively, with 4 bases between them. The time point denotes: sample taken at primary tumor resection. Samples were obtained from around 73 donors, all untreated early-stage non-small cell lung cancer patients. Extraction of whole RNA from tumor, nontumor lung or frozen PBMC preceded unsorted sequencing. MiXCR, run by TCRdb on the 5' RACE reads, gives a single entry per CDR3 protein. This repertoire shows 8,300 or so distinct CDR3 sequences, approximately 7.8% found once; its top ten account for roughly 4.4%.

The receptor comes from a male donor with early-stage non-small cell lung cancer. The chain carries TRBV27 and TRBJ2-7; D is undetermined. This specimen was lung tumor tissue, taken at surgery. The CDR3 DNA sequence: TGTGCCAGCAGTTCCCTCTACGAGCAGTACTTC. It yields the protein CASSSLYEQYF.